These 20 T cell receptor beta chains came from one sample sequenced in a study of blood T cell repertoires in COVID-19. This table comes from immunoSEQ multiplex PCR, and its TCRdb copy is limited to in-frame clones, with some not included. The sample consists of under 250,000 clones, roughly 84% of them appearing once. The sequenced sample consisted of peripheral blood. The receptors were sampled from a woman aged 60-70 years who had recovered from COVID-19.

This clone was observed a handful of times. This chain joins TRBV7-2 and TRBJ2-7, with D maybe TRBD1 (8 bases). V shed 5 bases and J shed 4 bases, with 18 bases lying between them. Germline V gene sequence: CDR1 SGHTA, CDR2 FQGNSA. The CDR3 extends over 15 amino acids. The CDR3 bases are TGTGCCAGCAGCCCAGGGGGCGGGGGCGATTACGAGCAGTACTTC. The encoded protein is CASSPGGGGDYEQYF. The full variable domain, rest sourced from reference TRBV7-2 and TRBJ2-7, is GAGVSQSPSNKVTEKGKDVELRCDPISGHTALYWYRQSLGQGLEFLIYFQGNSAPDKSGLPSDRFSAERTGGSVSTLTIQRTQQEDSAVYLCASSPGGGGDYEQYFGPGTRLTVT.

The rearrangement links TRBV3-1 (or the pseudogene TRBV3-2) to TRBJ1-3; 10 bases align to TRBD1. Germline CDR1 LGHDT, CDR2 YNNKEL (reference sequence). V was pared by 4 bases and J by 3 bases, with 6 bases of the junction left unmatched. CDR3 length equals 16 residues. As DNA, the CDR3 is TGTGCCAGCAGCCCTTGGACAGGGGGACGTGGAAACACCATATATTTT. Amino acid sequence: CASSPWTGGRGNTIYF.

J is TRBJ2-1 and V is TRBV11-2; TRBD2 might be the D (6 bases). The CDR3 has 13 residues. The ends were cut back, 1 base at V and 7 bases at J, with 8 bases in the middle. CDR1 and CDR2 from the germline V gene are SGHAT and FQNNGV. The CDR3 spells CASSLAGVNEQFF. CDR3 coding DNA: TGTGCCAGCAGCTTAGCGGGGGTTAATGAGCAGTTCTTC.

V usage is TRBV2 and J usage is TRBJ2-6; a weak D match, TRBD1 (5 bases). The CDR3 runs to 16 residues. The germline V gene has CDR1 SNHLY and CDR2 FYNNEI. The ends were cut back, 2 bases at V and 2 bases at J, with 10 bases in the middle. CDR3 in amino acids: CASSEFLGAGANVLTF. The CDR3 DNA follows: TGTGCCAGCAGTGAATTTTTAGGGGCTGGGGCCAACGTCCTGACTTTC.

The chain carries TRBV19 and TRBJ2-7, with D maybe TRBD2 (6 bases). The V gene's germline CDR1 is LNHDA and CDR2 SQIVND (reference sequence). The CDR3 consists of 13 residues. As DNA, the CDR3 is TGTGCGAGTCGGGCGGGGAGCTCCTACGAGCAGTACTTC. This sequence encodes CASRAGSSYEQYF.

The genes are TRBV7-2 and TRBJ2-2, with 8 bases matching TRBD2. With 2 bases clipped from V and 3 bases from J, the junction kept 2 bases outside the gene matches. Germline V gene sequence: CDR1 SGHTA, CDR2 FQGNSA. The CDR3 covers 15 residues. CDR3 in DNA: TGTGCCAGCAGCTTACGGGGGGGAGACACCGGGGAGCTGTTTTTT. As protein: CASSLRGGDTGELFF. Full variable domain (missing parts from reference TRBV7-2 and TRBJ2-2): GAGVSQSPSNKVTEKGKDVELRCDPISGHTALYWYRQSLGQGLEFLIYFQGNSAPDKSGLPSDRFSAERTGGSVSTLTIQRTQQEDSAVYLCASSLRGGDTGELFFGEGSRLTVL.

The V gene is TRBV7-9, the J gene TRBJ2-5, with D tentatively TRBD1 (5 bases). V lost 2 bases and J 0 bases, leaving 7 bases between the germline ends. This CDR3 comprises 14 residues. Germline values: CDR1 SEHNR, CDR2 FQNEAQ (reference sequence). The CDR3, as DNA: TGTGCCAGCAGCTTACGCAGGGACCAAGAGACCCAGTACTTC. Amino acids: CASSLRRDQETQYF.

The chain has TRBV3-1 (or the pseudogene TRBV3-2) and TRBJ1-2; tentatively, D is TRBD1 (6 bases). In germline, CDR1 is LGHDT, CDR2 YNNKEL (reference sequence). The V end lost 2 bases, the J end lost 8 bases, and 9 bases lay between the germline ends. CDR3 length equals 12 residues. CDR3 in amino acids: CASSQFGGGYTF. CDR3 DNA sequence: TGTGCCAGCAGCCAATTTGGGGGCGGCTACACCTTC.

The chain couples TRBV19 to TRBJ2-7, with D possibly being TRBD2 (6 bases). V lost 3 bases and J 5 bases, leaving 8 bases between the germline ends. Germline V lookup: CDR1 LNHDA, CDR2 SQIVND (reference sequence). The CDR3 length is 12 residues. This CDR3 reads CASSIAGNEQYF. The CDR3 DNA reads TGTGCCAGTAGTATTGCGGGGAACGAGCAGTACTTC.

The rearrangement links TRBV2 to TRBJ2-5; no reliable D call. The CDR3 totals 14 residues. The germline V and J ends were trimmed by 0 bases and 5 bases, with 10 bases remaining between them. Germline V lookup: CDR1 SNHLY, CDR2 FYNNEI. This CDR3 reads CASSEAPYAETQYF. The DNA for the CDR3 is TGTGCCAGCAGTGAAGCTCCTTACGCGGAGACCCAGTACTTC.

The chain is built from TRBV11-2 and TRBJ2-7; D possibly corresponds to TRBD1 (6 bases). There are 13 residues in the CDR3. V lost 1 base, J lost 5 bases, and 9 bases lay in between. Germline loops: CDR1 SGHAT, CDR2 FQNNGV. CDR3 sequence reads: CASSLAYRDEQYF. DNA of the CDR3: TGTGCCAGCAGCTTAGCTTACAGGGACGAGCAGTACTTC.

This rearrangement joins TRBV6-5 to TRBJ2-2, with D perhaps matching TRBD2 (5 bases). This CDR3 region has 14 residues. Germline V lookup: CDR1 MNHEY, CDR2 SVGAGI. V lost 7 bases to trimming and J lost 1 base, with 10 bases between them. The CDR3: CASTETRNTGELFF. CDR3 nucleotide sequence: TGTGCCAGCACGGAAACTAGGAACACCGGGGAGCTGTTTTTT.

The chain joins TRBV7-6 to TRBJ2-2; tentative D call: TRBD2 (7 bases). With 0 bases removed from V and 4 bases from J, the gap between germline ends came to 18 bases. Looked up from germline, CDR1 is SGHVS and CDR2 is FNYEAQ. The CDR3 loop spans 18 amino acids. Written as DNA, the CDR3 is TGTGCCAGCAGCTTAGCCCTAGGGGGGGGCGCGGGCACCGGGGAGCTGTTTTTT. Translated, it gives CASSLALGGGAGTGELFF.

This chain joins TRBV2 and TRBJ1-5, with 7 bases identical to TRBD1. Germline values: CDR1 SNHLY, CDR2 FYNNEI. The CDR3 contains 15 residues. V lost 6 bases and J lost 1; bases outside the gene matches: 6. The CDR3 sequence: CASRKGDSSNQPQHF. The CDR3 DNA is TGTGCCAGCAGGAAGGGGGACAGCAGCAATCAGCCCCAGCATTTT.

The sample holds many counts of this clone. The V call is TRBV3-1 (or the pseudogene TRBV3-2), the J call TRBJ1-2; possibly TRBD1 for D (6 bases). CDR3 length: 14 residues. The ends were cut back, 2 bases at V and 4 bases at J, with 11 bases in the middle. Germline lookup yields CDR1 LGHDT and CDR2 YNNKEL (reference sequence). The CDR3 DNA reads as TGTGCCAGCAGCCAAAACAGGGTTCCCTATGGCTACACCTTC. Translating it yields CASSQNRVPYGYTF.

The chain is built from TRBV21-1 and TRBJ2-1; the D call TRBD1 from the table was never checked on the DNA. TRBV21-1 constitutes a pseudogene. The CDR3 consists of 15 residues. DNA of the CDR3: TGTGCCGGGCTCGACGGGACAGGGGGCACCTTTGAGCAGTTCTTC. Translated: CAGLDGTGGTFEQFF.

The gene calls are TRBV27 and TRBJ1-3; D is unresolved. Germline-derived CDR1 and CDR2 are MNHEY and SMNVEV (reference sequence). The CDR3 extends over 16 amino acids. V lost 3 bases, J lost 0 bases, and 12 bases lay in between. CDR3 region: CASSFKEPASGNTIYF. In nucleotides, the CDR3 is TGTGCCAGCAGTTTCAAGGAGCCCGCCTCTGGAAACACCATATATTTT.

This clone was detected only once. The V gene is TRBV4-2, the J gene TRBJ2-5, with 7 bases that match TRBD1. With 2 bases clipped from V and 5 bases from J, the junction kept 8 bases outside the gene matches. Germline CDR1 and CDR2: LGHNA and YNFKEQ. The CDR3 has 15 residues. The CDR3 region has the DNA TGTGCCAGCAGCCAAATACAGGGGACCCATGAGACCCAGTACTTC. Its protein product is CASSQIQGTHETQYF.

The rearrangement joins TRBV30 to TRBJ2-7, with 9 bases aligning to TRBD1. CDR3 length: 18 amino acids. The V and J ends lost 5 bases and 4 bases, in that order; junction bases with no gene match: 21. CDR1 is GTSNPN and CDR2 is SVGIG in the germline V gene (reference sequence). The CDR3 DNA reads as TGTGCCTGGGACAGGGGGAGTTTCAACCAACCAACCCATTACGAGCAGTACTTC. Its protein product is CAWDRGSFNQPTHYEQYF.

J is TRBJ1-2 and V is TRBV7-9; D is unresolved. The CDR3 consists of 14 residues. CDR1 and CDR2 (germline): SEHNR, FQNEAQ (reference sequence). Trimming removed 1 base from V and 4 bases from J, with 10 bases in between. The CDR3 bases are TGTGCCAGCAGCTTAGACCCCTCGGGCTATGGCTACACCTTC. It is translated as CASSLDPSGYGYTF.